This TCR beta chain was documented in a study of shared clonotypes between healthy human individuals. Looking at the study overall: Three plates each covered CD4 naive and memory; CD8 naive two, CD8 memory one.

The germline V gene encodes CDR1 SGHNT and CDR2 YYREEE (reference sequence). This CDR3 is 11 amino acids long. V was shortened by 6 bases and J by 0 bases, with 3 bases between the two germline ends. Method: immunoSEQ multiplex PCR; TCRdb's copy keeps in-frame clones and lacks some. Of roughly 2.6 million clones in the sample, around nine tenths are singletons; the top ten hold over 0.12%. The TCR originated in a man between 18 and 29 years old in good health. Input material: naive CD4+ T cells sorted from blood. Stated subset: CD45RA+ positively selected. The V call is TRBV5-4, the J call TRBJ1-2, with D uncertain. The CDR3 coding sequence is TGTGCCAGCATGGCTAACTATGGCTACACCTTC. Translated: CASMANYGYTF. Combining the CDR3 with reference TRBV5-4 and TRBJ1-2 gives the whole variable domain ETGVTQSPTHLIKTRGQQVTLRCSSQSGHNTVSWYQQALGQGPQFIFQYYREEENGRGNFPPRFSGLQFPNYSSELNVNALELDDSALYLCASMANYGYTFGSGTRLTVV.